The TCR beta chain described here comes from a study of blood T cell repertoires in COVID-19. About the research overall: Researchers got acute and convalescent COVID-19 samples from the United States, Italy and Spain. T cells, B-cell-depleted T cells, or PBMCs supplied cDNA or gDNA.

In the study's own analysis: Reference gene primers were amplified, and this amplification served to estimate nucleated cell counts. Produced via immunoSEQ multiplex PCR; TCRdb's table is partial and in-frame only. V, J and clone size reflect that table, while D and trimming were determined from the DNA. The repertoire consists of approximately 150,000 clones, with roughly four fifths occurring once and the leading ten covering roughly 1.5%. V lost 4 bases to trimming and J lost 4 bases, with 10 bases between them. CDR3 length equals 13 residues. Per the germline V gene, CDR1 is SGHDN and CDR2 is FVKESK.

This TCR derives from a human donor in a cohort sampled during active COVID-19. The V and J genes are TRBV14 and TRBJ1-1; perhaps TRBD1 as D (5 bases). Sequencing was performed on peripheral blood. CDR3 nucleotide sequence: TGTGCCAGCAGCCGACAGTCGAGCACTGAAGCTTTCTTT. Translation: CASSRQSSTEAFF.